These T cell receptor beta chains were read from a single sample in a study of T cell changes during pregnancy in multiple sclerosis. The method was immunoSEQ multiplex PCR; TCRdb's version includes in-frame clones alone and lacks a portion of them. Seen here are roughly 39,000 clones, approximately 91% observed once, and the top ten hold roughly an eighth. The sample consisted of CD8+ T cells from peripheral blood mononuclear cells, taken after pregnancy. These receptors were taken from a female donor with multiple sclerosis, enrolled in a pregnancy study. The CDR3 runs from the conserved cysteine through the conserved F or W. The D gene is left open where the match is weak. Not every row has a clone size; where given, it reads once, few, many or a size class.

d_call	clone_size	v_call	j_call	cdr3_aa	cdr3_nt
-	-	TRBV27	TRBJ1-1	CASSFPGRGKGTEAFF	TGTGCCAGCAGTTTCCCAGGTAGGGGGAAAGGCACTGAAGCTTTCTTT
-	-	TRBV7-8	TRBJ1-2	CASNPQGSYGYTF	TGTGCCAGCAACCCCCAGGGGAGCTATGGCTACACCTTC
TRBD2	-	TRBV25-1	TRBJ2-1	CASSAPGRDYNEQFF	TGTGCCAGCAGTGCCCCGGGGAGGGACTATAATGAGCAGTTCTTC
TRBD1	-	TRBV5-1	TRBJ2-3	CASSTGQGRPDTQYF	TGCGCCAGCAGTACAGGACAGGGAAGGCCAGATACGCAGTATTTT
TRBD2	-	TRBV5-6	TRBJ2-2	CASSSGGAGGELFF	TGTGCCAGCAGCTCCGGGGGGGCCGGCGGGGAGCTGTTTTTT
TRBD1	-	TRBV6-1	TRBJ2-7	CASSPRTGLSYEQYF	TGTGCCAGCAGTCCTCGGACAGGGTTATCCTACGAGCAGTACTTC
TRBD1	-	TRBV19	TRBJ1-6	CASKGTGLRDSPLHF	TGTGCCAGTAAGGGGACAGGGCTCCGAGATTCACCCCTCCACTTT
-	-	TRBV7-9	TRBJ2-7	CASSAGVREQYF	TGTGCCAGCAGCGCAGGGGTCCGCGAGCAGTACTTC
TRBD1	-	TRBV6-5	TRBJ2-1	CASSYSGQGSDEQFF	TGTGCCAGCAGTTACTCGGGACAGGGGAGCGATGAGCAGTTCTTC
TRBD2	-	TRBV19	TRBJ2-7	CASRTSGSEQYF	TGTGCCAGTAGAACTAGCGGGAGCGAGCAGTACTTC
-	-	TRBV14	TRBJ2-7	CASSHQGSWYEQYF	TGTGCCAGCAGCCACCAGGGGTCCTGGTACGAGCAGTACTTC
TRBD1	-	TRBV7-2	TRBJ1-4	CASSRQGRNEKLFF	TGTGCCAGCAGCCGACAGGGGCGTAATGAAAAACTGTTTTTT
-	once	TRBV7-9	TRBJ1-2	CASSLVANYGYTF	TGTGCCAGCAGCTTAGTAGCTAACTATGGCTACACCTTC
-	-	TRBV2	TRBJ2-1	CASSENQVYSEQFF	TGTGCCAGCAGTGAAAATCAGGTCTACTCCGAGCAGTTCTTC
-	-	TRBV9	TRBJ1-1	CASSAREKLNTEAFF	TGTGCCAGCAGCGCCCGTGAGAAATTGAACACTGAAGCTTTCTTT
TRBD1	once	TRBV5-4	TRBJ2-2	CASSLWGDRVLSGELFF	TGTGCCAGCAGCCTATGGGGGGACAGGGTTTTAAGCGGGGAGCTGTTTTTT
-	-	TRBV5-4	TRBJ1-2	CASSPRLINRGYTF	TGTGCCAGCAGCCCAAGATTGATCAATCGGGGCTACACCTTC
-	-	TRBV19	TRBJ1-1	CASSPWDNWNTEAFF	TGTGCCAGTAGTCCTTGGGACAACTGGAACACTGAAGCTTTCTTT
TRBD1	-	TRBV11-2	TRBJ2-5	CASSLEDRGVETQYF	TGTGCCAGCAGCTTAGAAGACAGGGGGGTGGAGACCCAGTACTTC
-	-	TRBV5-4	TRBJ2-3	CASSLAGGGDTQYF	TGTGCCAGCAGCTTGGCCGGCGGCGGAGATACGCAGTATTTT
TRBD1	-	TRBV6-1	TRBJ2-5	CASPSLQGLSETQYF	TGTGCCAGCCCCTCCCTACAGGGGCTATCGGAGACCCAGTACTTC
-	-	TRBV4-2	TRBJ1-5	CASSQDWSLGQPQHF	TGTGCCAGCAGCCAAGATTGGAGTTTAGGTCAGCCCCAGCATTTT
TRBD2	-	TRBV19	TRBJ2-1	CASSLAVNRNEQFF	TGTGCCAGTAGTCTAGCGGTAAACCGAAATGAGCAGTTCTTC
-	-	TRBV29-1	TRBJ1-2	CSVEARVGYTF	TGCAGCGTTGAAGCGAGGGTTGGCTACACCTTC
-	once	TRBV6-1	TRBJ2-7	CASSEPYYEQYF	TGTGCCAGCAGTGAGCCCTACTACGAGCAGTACTTC
-	-	TRBV11-2	TRBJ2-2	CASSRDSNTGELFF	TGTGCCAGCAGCCGGGACTCTAACACCGGGGAGCTGTTTTTT
-	-	TRBV28	TRBJ1-2	CASSLFFGQYYGYTF	TGTGCCAGCAGTTTATTCTTCGGACAGTACTATGGCTACACCTTC
TRBD1	-	TRBV27	TRBJ2-7	CASSLGRGMYEQYF	TGTGCCAGCAGTTTGGGCAGGGGGATGTACGAGCAGTACTTC
-	-	TRBV5-1	TRBJ1-1	CASSRLGGEATEAFF	TGCGCCAGCAGCCGTCTCGGCGGGGAGGCGACTGAAGCTTTCTTT
TRBD1	once	TRBV28	TRBJ1-1	CASSTPPGGATEAFF	TGTGCCAGCAGTACCCCTCCAGGGGGCGCGACTGAAGCTTTCTTT
-	-	TRBV18	TRBJ2-1	CASSPLRGGSGQVASEQFF	TGTGCCAGCTCACCTCTTCGGGGAGGGTCGGGACAGGTGGCCAGTGAGCAGTTCTTC
TRBD1	-	TRBV27	TRBJ1-5	CASSSKGQADNQPQHF	TGTGCCAGCAGTTCTAAAGGACAGGCCGATAATCAGCCCCAGCATTTT
-	-	TRBV6-1	TRBJ1-5	CASGGDGSNQPQHF	TGTGCCAGCGGGGGGGACGGGAGTAATCAGCCCCAGCATTTT
TRBD1	-	TRBV4-1	TRBJ2-7	CASSHRTGSSYEQYF	TGCGCCAGCAGCCATAGGACAGGGAGCTCCTACGAGCAGTACTTC
TRBD1	-	TRBV13	TRBJ2-1	CASSPPGQGKYEQFF	TGTGCCAGCAGCCCACCCGGACAGGGGAAGTATGAGCAGTTCTTC
-	-	TRBV6-1	TRBJ2-7	CASSATTRTGIPAYEQYF	TGTGCCAGCAGTGCAACCACGCGAACCGGGATACCTGCCTACGAGCAGTACTTC
-	-	TRBV27	TRBJ2-3	CASSQGPYDTQYF	TGTGCCAGCAGTCAGGGGCCTTATGATACGCAGTATTTT
-	-	TRBV6-4	TRBJ2-3	CASSDGGPTDTQYF	TGTGCCAGCAGTGACGGCGGGCCTACAGATACGCAGTATTTT
TRBD1	-	TRBV27	TRBJ2-7	CASSLTGTGTIYEQYF	TGTGCCAGCAGTTTAACGGGGACAGGGACCATCTACGAGCAGTACTTC
TRBD1	-	TRBV5-5	TRBJ1-3	CASSGQGASGNTIYF	TGTGCCAGCAGCGGACAGGGGGCCTCTGGAAACACCATATATTTT
-	-	TRBV27	TRBJ1-2	CASSLSPKGMGGHGYTF	TGTGCCAGCAGTCTATCCCCTAAGGGTATGGGGGGTCATGGCTACACCTTC
-	-	TRBV9	TRBJ2-5	CASSVSETRTQYF	TGTGCCAGCAGCGTATCAGAGACTAGGACCCAGTACTTC
-	-	TRBV5-1	TRBJ2-3	CASRVDSYTDTQYF	TGCGCCAGCAGGGTGGACTCTTATACAGATACGCAGTATTTT
-	-	TRBV16	TRBJ1-1	CASSHLAPGEAFF	TGTGCCAGCAGCCATCTGGCCCCAGGAGAAGCTTTCTTT
-	once	TRBV5-6	TRBJ2-1	CASSLDLFVEQFF	TGTGCCAGCAGCTTGGATTTGTTCGTTGAGCAGTTCTTC
-	-	TRBV10-2	TRBJ2-1	CASTIGNRNNEQFF	TGCGCCAGCACTATCGGCAACAGGAACAATGAGCAGTTCTTC
TRBD1	-	TRBV27	TRBJ2-3	CATGPGTGGDTQYF	TGTGCCACCGGACCGGGGACAGGAGGAGATACGCAGTATTTT